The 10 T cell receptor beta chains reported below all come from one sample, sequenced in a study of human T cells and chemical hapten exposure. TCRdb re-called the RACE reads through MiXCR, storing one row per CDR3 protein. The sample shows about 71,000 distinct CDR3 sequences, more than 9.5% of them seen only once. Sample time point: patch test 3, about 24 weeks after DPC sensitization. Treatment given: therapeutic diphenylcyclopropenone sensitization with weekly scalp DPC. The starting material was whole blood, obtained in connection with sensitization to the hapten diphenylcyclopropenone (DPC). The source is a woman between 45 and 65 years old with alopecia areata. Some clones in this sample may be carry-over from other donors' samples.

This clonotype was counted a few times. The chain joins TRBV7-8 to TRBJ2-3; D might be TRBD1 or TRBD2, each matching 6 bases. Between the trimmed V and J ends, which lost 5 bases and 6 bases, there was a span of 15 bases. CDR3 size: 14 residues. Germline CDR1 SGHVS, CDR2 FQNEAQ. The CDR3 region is CASSMRQAGDTQYF. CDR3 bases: TGTGCCAGCAGCATGAGACAGGCGGGGGATACGCAGTATTTT.

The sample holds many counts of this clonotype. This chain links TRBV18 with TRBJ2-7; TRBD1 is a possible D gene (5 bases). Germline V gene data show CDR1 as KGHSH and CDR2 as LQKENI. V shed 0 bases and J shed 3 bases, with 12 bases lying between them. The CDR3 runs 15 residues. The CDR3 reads CASSPPYSRVYEQYF. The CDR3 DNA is TGTGCCAGCTCACCACCTTATTCCAGGGTCTACGAGCAGTACTTC.

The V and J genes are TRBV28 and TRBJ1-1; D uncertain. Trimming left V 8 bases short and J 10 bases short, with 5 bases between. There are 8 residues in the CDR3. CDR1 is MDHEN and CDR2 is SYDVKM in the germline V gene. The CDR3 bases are TGTGCCAGCGGAGGAGCTTTCTTT. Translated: CASGGAFF. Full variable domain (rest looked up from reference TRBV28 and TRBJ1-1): DVKVTQSSRYLVKRTGEKVFLECVQDMDHENMFWYRQDPGLGLRLIYFSYDVKMKEKGDIPEGYSVSREKKERFSLILESASTNQTSMYLCASGGAFFGQGTRLTVV.

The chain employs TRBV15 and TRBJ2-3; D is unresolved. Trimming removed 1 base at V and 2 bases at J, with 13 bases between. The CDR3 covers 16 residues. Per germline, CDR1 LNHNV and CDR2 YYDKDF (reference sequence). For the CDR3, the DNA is TGTGCCACCAGCAGAGTAGAACCGGACCCCACAGATACGCAGTATTTT. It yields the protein CATSRVEPDPTDTQYF.

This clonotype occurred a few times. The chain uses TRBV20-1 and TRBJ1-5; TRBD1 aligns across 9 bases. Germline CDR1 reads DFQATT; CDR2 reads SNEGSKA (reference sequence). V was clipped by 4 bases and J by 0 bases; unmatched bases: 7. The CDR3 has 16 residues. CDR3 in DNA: TGCAGTGCTATCGGGGACAGGGAACATAGCAATCAGCCCCAGCATTTT. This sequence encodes CSAIGDREHSNQPQHF.

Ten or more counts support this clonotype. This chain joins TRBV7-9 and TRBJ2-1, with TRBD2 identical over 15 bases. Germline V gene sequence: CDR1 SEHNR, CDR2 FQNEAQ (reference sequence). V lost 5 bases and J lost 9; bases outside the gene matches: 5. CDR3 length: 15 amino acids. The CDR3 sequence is CASSRTSGGAGEQFF. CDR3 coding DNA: TGTGCCAGCAGCAGGACTAGCGGGGGGGCAGGTGAGCAGTTCTTC.

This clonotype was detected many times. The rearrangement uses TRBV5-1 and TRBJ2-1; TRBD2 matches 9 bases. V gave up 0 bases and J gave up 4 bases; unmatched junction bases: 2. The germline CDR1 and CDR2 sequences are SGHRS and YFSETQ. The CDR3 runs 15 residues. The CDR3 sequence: CASSLVSGSYNEQFF. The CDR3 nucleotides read TGCGCCAGCAGCTTGGTTAGCGGGAGTTACAATGAGCAGTTCTTC.

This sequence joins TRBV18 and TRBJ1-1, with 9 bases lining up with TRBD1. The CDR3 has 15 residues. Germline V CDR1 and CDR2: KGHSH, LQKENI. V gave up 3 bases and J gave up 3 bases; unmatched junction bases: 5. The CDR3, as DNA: TGTGCCAGCTCACCGGACACAGGGGGCTACACTGAAGCTTTCTTT. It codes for CASSPDTGGYTEAFF.

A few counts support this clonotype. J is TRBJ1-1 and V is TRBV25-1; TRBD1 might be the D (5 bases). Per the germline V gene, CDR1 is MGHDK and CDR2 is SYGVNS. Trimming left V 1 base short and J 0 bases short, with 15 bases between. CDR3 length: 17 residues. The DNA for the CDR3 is TGTGCCAGCAGTGAATCGCGGGGGAGACGGGTGAACACTGAAGCTTTCTTT. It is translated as CASSESRGRRVNTEAFF.

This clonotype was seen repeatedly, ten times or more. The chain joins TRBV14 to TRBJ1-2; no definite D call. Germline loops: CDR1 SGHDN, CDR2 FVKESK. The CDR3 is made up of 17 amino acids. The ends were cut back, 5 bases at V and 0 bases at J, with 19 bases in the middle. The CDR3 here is CASSYSRNRPANYGYTF. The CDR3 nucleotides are TGTGCCAGCAGCTATAGTCGGAACCGGCCAGCTAACTATGGCTACACCTTC. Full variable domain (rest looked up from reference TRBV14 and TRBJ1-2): EAGVTQFPSHSVIEKGQTVTLRCDPISGHDNLYWYRRVMGKEIKFLLHFVKESKQDESGMPNNRFLAERTGGTYSTLKVQPAELEDSGVYFCASSYSRNRPANYGYTFGSGTRLTVV.